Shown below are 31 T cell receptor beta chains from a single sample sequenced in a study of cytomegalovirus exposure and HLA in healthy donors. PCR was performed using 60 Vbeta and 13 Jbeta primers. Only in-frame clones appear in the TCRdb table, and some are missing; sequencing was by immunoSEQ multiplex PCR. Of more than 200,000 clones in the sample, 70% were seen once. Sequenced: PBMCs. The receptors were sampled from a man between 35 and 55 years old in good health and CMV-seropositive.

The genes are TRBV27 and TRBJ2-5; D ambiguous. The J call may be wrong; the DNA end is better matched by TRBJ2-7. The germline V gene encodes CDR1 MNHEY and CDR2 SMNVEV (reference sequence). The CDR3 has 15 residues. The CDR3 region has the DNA TGTGCCAGCAGTTTATCGATGTACGGGTTACACGAGCAGTACTTC. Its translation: CASSLSMYGLHEQYF.

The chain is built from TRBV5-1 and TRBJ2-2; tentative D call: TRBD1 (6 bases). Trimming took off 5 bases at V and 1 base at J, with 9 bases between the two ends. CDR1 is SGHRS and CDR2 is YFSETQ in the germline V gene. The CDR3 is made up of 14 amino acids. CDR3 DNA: TGCGCCAGCAGTTCACAGGGGAACACCGGGGAGCTGTTTTTT. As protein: CASSSQGNTGELFF. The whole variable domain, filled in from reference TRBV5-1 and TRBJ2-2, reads KAGVTQTPRYLIKTRGQQVTLSCSPISGHRSVSWYQQTPGQGLQFLFEYFSETQRNKGNFPGRFSGRQFSNSRSEMNVSTLELGDSALYLCASSSQGNTGELFFGEGSRLTVL.

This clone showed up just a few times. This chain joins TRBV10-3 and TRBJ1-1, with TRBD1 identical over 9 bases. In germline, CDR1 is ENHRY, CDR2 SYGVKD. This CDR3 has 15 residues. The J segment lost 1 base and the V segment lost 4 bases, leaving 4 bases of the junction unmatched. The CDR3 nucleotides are TGTGCCATCAGTGGGGGACAGGGATCGAACACTGAAGCTTTCTTT. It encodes CAISGGQGSNTEAFF.

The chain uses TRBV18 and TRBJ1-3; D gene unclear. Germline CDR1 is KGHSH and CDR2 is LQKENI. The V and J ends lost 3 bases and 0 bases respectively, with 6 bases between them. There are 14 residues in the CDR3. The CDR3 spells CASSPAVSGNTIYF. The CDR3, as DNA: TGTGCCAGCTCACCGGCAGTCTCTGGAAACACCATATATTTT.

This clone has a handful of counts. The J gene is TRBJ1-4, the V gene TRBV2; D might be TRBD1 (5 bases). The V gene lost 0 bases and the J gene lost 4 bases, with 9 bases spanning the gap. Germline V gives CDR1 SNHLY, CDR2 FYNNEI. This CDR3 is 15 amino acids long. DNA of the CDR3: TGTGCCAGCAGTGAAGCGGGGCGGGATAATGAAAAACTGTTTTTT. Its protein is CASSEAGRDNEKLFF.

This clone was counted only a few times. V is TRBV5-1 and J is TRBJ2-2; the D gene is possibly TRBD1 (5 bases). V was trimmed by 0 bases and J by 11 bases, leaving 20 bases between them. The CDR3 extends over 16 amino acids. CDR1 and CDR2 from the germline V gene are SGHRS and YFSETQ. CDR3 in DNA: TGCGCCAGCAGCTTGGCAGGGAATGCTGGTGGGGAAGAGCTGTTTTTT. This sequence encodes CASSLAGNAGGEELFF.

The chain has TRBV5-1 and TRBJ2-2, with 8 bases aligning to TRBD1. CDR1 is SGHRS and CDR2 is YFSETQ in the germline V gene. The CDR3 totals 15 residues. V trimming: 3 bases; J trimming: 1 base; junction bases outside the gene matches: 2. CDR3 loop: CASSWTGWNTGELFF. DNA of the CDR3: TGCGCCAGCAGCTGGACAGGGTGGAACACCGGGGAGCTGTTTTTT.

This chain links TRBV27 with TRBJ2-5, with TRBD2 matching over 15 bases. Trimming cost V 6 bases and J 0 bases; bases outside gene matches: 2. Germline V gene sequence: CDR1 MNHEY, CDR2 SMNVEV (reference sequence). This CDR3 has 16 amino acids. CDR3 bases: TGTGCCAGCAGAGGACTAGCGGGGGGGTACCAAGAGACCCAGTACTTC. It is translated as CASRGLAGGYQETQYF.

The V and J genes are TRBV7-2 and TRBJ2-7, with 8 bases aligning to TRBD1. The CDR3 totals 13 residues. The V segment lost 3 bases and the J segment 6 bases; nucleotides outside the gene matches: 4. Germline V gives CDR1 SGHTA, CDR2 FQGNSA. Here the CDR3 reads CASSFPGQAEQYF. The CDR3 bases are TGTGCCAGCAGCTTCCCGGGACAGGCCGAGCAGTACTTC.

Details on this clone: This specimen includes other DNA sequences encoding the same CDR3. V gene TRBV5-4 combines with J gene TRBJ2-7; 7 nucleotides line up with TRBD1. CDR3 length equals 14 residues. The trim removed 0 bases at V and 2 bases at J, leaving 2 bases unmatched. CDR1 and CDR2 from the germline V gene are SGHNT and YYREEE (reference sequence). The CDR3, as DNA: TGTGCCAGCAGCTTGGGTCAGGGGGCCTACGAGCAGTACTTC. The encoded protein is CASSLGQGAYEQYF.

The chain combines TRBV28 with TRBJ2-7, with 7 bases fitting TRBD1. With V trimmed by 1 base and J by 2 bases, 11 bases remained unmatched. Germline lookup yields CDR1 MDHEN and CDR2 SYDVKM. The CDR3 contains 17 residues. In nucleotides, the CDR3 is TGTGCCAGCAGTTTATCGCTGGTTAGACAGGGCGCCTACGAGCAGTACTTC. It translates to CASSLSLVRQGAYEQYF.

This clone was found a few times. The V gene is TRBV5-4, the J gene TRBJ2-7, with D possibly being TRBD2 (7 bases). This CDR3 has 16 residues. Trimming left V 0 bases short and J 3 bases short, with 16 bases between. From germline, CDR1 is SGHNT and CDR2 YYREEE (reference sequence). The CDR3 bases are TGTGCCAGCAGCTTGGGGGGGCGGGGGCCTTACTACGAGCAGTACTTC. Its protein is CASSLGGRGPYYEQYF.

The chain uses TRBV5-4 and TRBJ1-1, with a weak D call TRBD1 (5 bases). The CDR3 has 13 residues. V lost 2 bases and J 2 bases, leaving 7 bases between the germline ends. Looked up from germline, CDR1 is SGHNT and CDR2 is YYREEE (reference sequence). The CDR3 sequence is CASSLQENTEAFF. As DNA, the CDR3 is TGTGCCAGCAGCTTACAGGAAAACACTGAAGCTTTCTTT.

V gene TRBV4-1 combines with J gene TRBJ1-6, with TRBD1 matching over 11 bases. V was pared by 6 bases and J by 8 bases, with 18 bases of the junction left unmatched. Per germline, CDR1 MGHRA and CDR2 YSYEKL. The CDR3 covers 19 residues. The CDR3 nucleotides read TGCGCCAGCAGTCAGACCAAGGGAATGAGGGGACAGGGGGATTCACCCCTCCACTTT. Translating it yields CASSQTKGMRGQGDSPLHF.

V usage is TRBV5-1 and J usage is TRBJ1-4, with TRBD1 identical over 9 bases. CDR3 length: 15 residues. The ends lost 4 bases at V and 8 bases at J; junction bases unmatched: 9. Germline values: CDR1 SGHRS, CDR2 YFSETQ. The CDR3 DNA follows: TGCGCCAGCAGCGTAACAGGGGGCGCGGGAGAAAAACTGTTTTTT. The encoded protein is CASSVTGGAGEKLFF.

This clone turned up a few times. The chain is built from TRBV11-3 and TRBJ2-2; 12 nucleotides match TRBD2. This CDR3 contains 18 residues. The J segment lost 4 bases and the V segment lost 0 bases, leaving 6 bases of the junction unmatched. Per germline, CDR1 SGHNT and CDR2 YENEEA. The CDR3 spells CASSLERTSGVGTGELFF. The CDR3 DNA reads TGTGCCAGCAGCTTAGAACGGACTAGCGGGGTGGGCACCGGGGAGCTGTTTTTT.

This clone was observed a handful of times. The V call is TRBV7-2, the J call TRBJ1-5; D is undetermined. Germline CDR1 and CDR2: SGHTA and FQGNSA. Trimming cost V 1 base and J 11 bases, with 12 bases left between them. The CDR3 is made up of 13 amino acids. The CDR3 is CASSLGGPIAQHF. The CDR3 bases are TGTGCCAGCAGCTTAGGCGGGCCTATAGCCCAGCATTTT.

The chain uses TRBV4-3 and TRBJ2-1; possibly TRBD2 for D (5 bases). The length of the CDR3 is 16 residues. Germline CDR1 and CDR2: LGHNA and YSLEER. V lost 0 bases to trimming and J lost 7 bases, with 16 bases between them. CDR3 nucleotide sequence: TGCGCCAGCAGCCAAGAAGGATGGTCAAGCGGAAATGAGCAGTTCTTC. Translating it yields CASSQEGWSSGNEQFF.

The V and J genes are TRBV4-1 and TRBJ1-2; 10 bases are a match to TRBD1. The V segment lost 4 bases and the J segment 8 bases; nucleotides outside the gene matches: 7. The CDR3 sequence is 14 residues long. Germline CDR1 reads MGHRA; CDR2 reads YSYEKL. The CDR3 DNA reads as TGCGCCAGCAGCCCCTACCAGACAGGGGGCGGCTACACCTTC. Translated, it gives CASSPYQTGGGYTF.

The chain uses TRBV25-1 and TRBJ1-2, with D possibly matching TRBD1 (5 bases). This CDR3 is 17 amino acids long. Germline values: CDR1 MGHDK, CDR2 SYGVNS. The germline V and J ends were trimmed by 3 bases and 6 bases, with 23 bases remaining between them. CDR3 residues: CASSDSGTGGTIHGYTF. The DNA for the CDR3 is TGTGCCAGCAGTGACTCCGGGACGGGAGGGACCATTCATGGCTACACCTTC.

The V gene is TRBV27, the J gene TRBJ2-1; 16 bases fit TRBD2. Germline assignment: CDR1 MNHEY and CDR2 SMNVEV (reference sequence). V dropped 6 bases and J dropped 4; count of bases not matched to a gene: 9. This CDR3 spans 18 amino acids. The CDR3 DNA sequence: TGTGCCAGCAGCTACCTAGGGACTAGCGGGGGGGCATACAATGAGCAGTTCTTC. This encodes CASSYLGTSGGAYNEQFF.

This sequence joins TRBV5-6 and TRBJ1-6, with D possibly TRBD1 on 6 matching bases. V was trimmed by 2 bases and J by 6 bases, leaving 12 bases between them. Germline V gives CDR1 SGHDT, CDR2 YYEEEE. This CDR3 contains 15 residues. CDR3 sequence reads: CASSFMDSGNSPLHF. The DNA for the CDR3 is TGTGCCAGCAGCTTCATGGACAGTGGTAATTCACCCCTCCACTTT.

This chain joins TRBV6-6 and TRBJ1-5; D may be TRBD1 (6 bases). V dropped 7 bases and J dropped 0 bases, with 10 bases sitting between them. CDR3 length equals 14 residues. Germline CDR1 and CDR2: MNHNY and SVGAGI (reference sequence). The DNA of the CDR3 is TGTGCCAGCACCCCAGGGGATAGCAATCAGCCCCAGCATTTT. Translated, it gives CASTPGDSNQPQHF.

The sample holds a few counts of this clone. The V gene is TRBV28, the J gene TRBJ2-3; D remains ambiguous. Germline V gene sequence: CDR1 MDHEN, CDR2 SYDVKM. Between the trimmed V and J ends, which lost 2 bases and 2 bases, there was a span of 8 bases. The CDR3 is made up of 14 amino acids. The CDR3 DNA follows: TGTGCCAGCAGTTTAACCAGATACACAGATACGCAGTATTTT. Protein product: CASSLTRYTDTQYF.

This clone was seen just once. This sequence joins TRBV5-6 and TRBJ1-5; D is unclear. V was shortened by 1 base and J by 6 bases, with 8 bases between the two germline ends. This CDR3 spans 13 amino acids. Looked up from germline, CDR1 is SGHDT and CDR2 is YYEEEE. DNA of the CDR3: TGTGCCAGCAGCTTGTGGGGAGGTCAGCCCCAGCATTTT. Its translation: CASSLWGGQPQHF.

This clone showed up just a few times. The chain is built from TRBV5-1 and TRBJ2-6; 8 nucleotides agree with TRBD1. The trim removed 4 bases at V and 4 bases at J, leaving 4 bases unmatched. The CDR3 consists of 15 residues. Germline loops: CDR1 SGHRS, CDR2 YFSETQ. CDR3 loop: CASSIQGAGANVLTF. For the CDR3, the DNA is TGCGCCAGCAGCATTCAGGGGGCGGGGGCCAACGTCCTGACTTTC.

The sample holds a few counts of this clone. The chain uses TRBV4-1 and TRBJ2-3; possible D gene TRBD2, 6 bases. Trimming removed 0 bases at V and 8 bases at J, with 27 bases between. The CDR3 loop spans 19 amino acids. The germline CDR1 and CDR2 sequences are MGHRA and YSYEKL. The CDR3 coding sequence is TGCGCCAGCAGCCAAGATCCGACTTATAACATCGGGTCGGAGGGTACGCAGTATTTT. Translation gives CASSQDPTYNIGSEGTQYF.

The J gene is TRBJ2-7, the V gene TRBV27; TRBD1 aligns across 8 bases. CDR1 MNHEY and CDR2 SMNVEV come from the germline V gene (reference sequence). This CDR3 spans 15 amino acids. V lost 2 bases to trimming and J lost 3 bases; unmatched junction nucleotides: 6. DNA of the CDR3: TGTGCCAGCAGTTTACAACCGGGACAGGTCTACGAGCAGTACTTC. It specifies CASSLQPGQVYEQYF.

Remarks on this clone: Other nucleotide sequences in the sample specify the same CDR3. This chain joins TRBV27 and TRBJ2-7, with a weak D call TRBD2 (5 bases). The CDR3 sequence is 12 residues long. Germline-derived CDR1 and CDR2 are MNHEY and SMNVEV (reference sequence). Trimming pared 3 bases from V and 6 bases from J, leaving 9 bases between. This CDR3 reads CASSFPGGEQYF. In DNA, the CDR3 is TGTGCCAGCAGTTTCCCCGGAGGCGAGCAGTACTTC.

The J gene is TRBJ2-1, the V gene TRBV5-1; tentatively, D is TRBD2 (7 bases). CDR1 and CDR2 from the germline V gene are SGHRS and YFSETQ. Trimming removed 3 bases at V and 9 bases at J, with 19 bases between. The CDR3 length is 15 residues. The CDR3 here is CASSSPLGGGGEQFF. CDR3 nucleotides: TGCGCCAGCAGCTCCCCCCTAGGGGGGGGCGGTGAGCAGTTCTTC.

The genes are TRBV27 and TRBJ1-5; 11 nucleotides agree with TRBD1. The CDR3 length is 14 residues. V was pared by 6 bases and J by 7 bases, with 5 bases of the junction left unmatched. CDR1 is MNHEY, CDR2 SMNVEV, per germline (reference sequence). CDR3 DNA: TGTGCCAGCAGAAGGACAGGGGGCTGGCAGCCCCAGCATTTT. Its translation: CASRRTGGWQPQHF.